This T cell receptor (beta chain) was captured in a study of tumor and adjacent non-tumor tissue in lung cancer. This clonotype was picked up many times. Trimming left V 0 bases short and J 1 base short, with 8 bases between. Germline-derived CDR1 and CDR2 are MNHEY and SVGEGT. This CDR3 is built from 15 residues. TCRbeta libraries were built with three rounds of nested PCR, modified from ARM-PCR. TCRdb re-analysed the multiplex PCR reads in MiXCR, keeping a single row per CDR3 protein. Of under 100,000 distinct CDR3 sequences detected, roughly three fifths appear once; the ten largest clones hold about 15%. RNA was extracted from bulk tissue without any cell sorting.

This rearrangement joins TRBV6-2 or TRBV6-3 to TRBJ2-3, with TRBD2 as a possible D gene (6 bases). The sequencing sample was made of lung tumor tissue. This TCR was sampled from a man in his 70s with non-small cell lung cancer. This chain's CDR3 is CASSYSPSGTDTQYF. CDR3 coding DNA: TGTGCCAGCAGTTACTCGCCTAGCGGCACAGATACGCAGTATTTT.